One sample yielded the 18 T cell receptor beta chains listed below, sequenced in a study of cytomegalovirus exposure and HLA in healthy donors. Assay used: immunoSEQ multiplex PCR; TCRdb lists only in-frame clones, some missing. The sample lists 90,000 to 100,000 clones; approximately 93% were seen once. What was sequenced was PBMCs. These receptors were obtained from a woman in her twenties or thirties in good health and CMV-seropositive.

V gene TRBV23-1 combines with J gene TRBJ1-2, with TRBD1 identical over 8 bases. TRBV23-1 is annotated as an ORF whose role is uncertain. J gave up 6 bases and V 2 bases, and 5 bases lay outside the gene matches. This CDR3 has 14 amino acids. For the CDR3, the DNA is TGCGCCAGCAGTCAACGGGACAGGACAAATGGCTACACCTTC. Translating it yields CASSQRDRTNGYTF.

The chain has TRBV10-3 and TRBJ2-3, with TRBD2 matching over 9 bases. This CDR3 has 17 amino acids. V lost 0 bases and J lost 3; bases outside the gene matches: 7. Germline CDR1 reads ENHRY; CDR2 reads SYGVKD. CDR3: CAISESTRLADTDTQYF. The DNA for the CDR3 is TGTGCCATCAGTGAGTCGACGAGACTAGCGGATACAGATACGCAGTATTTT.

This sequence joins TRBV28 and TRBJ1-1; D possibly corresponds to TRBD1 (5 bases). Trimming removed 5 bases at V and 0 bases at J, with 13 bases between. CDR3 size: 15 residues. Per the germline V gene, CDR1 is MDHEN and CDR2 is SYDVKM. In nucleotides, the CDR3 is TGTGCCAGCAGTCCAAACAGGTACGTGAACACTGAAGCTTTCTTT. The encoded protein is CASSPNRYVNTEAFF.

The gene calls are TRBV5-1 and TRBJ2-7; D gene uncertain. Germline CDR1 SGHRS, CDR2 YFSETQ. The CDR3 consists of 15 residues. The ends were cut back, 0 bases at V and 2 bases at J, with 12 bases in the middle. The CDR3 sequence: CASSLGWQVPYEQYF. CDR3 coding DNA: TGCGCCAGCAGCTTGGGGTGGCAGGTCCCCTACGAGCAGTACTTC.

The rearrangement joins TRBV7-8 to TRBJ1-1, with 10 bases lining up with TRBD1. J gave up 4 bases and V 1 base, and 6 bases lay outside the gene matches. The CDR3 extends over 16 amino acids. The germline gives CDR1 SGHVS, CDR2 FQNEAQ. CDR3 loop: CASSLGQGAVRTEAFF. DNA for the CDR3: TGTGCCAGCAGCTTAGGACAGGGGGCTGTTCGCACTGAAGCTTTCTTT.

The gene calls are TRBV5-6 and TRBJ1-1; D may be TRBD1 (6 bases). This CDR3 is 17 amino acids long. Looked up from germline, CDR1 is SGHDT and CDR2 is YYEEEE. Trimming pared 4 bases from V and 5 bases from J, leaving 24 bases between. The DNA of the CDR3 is TGTGCCAGCAGCCCTGAGGGGCACAGGGTATGGGGGACTGAAGCTTTCTTT. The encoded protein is CASSPEGHRVWGTEAFF. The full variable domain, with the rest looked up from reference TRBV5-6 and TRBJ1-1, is DAGVTQSPTHLIKTRGQQVTLRCSPKSGHDTVSWYQQALGQGPQFIFQYYEEEERQRGNFPDRFSGHQFPNYSSELNVNALLLGDSALYLCASSPEGHRVWGTEAFFGQGTRLTVV.

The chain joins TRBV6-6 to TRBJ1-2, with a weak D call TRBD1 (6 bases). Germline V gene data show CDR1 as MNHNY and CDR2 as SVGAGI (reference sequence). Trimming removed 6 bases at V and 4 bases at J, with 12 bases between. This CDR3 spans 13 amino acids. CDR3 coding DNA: TGTGCCAGCAGATCCCAGGGGCCCTATGGCTACACCTTC. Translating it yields CASRSQGPYGYTF.

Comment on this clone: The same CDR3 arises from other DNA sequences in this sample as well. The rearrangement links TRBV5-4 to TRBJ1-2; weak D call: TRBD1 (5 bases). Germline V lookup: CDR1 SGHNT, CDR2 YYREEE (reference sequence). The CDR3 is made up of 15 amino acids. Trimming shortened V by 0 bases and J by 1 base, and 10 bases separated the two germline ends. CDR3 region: CASSLEGRVNYGYTF. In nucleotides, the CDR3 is TGTGCCAGCAGCTTGGAGGGCAGGGTTAACTATGGCTACACCTTC.

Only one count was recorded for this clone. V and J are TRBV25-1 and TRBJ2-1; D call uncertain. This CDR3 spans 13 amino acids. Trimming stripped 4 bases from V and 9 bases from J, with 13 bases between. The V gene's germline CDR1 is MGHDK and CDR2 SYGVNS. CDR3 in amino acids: CASSAHQVGEQFF. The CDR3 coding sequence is TGTGCCAGCAGTGCGCACCAGGTTGGTGAGCAGTTCTTC.

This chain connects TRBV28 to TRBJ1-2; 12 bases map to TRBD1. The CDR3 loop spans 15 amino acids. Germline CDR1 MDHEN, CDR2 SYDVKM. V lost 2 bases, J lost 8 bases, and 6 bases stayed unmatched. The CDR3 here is CASSLTGQGAQGYTF. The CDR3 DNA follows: TGTGCCAGCAGTTTAACGGGACAGGGGGCGCAAGGCTACACCTTC.

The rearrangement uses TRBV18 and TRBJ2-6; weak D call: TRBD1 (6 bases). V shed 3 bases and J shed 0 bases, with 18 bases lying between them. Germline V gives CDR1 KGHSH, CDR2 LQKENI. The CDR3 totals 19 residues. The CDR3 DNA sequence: TGTGCCAGCTCACCTATCAGGCCAGGGGTCCTCTCTGGGGCCAACGTCCTGACTTTC. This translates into CASSPIRPGVLSGANVLTF.

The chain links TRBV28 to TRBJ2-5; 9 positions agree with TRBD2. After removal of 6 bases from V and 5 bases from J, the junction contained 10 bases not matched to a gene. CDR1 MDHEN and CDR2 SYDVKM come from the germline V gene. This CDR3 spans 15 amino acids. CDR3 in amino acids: CASSQLLAGRETQYF. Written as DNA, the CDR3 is TGTGCCAGCAGCCAGTTACTAGCGGGCCGGGAGACCCAGTACTTC. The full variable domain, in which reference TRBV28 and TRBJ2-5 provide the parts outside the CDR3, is DVKVTQSSRYLVKRTGEKVFLECVQDMDHENMFWYRQDPGLGLRLIYFSYDVKMKEKGDIPEGYSVSREKKERFSLILESASTNQTSMYLCASSQLLAGRETQYFGPGTRLLVL.

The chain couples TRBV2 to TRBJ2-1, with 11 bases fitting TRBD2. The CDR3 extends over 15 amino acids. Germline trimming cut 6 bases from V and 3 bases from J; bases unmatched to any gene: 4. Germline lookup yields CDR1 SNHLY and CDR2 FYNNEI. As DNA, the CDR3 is TGTGCCAGCAGAGGGCTAGCGGGGGGCTACAATGAGCAGTTCTTC. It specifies CASRGLAGGYNEQFF.

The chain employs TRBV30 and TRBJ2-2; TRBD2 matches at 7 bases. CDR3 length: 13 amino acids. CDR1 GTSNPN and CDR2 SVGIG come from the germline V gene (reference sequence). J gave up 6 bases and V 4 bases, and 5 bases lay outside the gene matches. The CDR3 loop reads CAWTTGLAGELFF. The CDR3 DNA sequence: TGTGCCTGGACCACCGGACTAGCCGGGGAGCTGTTTTTT.

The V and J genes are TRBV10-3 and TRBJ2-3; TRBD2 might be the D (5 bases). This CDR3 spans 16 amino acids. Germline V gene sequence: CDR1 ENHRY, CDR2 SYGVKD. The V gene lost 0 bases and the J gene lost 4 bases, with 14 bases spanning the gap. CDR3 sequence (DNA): TGTGCCATCAGTGAGTCGTTTCTCTCCGGGGCAGATACGCAGTATTTT. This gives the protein CAISESFLSGADTQYF.

The CDR3 reads CASSFSGALYNEQFF. Written as DNA, the CDR3 is TGTGCCAGCAGTTTTAGCGGGGCTCTGTACAATGAGCAGTTCTTC. The V and J genes are TRBV28 and TRBJ2-1, with 8 bases identical to TRBD2. Germline V gene lookup returns CDR1 MDHEN and CDR2 SYDVKM. With 3 bases clipped from V and 4 bases from J, the junction kept 5 bases outside the gene matches. The CDR3 covers 15 residues.

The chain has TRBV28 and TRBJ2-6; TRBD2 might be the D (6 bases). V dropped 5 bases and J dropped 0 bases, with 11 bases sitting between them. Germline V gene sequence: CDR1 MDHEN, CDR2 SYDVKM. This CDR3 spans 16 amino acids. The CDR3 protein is CASSKGGFSGANVLTF. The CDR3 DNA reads TGTGCCAGCAGTAAGGGAGGCTTCTCTGGGGCCAACGTCCTGACTTTC.

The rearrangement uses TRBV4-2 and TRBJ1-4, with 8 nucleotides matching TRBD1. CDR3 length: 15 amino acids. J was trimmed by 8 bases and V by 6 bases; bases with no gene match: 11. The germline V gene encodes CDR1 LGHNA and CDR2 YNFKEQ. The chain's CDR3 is CASRQQGESGEKLFF. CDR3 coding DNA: TGTGCCAGCAGACAACAGGGGGAATCGGGAGAAAAACTGTTTTTT.